The 5 T cell receptor beta chains in this list originate from one sample, sequenced in a study of blood T cell repertoires in COVID-19. Produced via immunoSEQ multiplex PCR; TCRdb's table is partial and in-frame only. The table records 250,000 to 300,000 clones, approximately 90% of them present only once. Sequencing was done on a sample of PBMCs or T cells enriched from blood (not recorded which). The receptors were gathered from a man aged 18 to 29 who had recovered from COVID-19.

This rearrangement joins TRBV18 to TRBJ1-5, with a tentative D call TRBD1 (5 bases). Trimming stripped 6 bases from V and 6 bases from J, with 9 bases between. CDR1 and CDR2 from the germline V gene are KGHSH and LQKENI. This CDR3 contains 12 residues. CDR3 sequence: CASSPQGQPQHF. CDR3 coding DNA: TGTGCCAGCTCCCCCCAGGGTCAGCCCCAGCATTTT.

This chain uses TRBV6-2 or TRBV6-3 with TRBJ1-1; D not resolved. In germline, CDR1 is MNHEY, CDR2 SVGEGT. There are 15 residues in the CDR3. Trimming removed 0 bases from V and 5 bases from J, with 13 bases in between. This CDR3 is CASSYSAVGNTEAFF. For the CDR3, the DNA is TGTGCCAGCAGTTACTCGGCAGTTGGTAATACTGAAGCTTTCTTT.

The chain is built from TRBV21-1 and TRBJ2-5; the DNA was not used to check the table's D call, TRBD2. TRBV21-1 is termed a pseudogene. This CDR3 comprises 19 residues. This chain's CDR3 is CASSSWTSGGPFIQETQYF. Written as DNA, the CDR3 is TGTGCCAGCAGCTCTTGGACTAGCGGGGGCCCCTTTATCCAAGAGACCCAGTACTTC.

The chain carries TRBV4-1 and TRBJ1-2, with D perhaps matching TRBD1 (5 bases). This CDR3 is built from 15 residues. V lost 2 bases and J lost 6, with 16 bases in between. Germline V gene data show CDR1 as MGHRA and CDR2 as YSYEKL. The CDR3 sequence: CASSQWSQGQDGYTF. In DNA form, the CDR3 reads TGCGCCAGCAGCCAATGGTCTCAGGGTCAGGATGGCTACACCTTC.

The V call is TRBV24-1, the J call TRBJ2-5; 8 nucleotides agree with TRBD1. Germline assignment: CDR1 KGHDR and CDR2 SFDVKD. The CDR3 runs to 15 residues. Unmatched junction bases numbered 6, after V lost 5 bases and J lost 2 bases. In nucleotides, the CDR3 is TGTGCCACCAGTGCCCTCGGGACAGGACAAGAGACCCAGTACTTC. Its translation is CATSALGTGQETQYF.